Here is one T cell receptor beta chain with its context. No antigen is known for it. TCRdb reprocessed the 5' RACE reads; each CDR3 protein has one entry and no DNA is given. The data include roughly 150,000 distinct CDR3 sequences; the top ten clones carry approximately 2.5%. The record originates from a study of monozygotic twins with inflammatory bowel disease. Germline V CDR1 and CDR2: LNHDA, SQIVND (reference sequence). The CDR3 sequence is 14 residues long. Whole-study findings and limits: The analysis failed to separate different T cell subtypes. Ultimately, a single strong signal or clonotype associated with IBD was not supported.

The gene calls are TRBV19 and TRBJ1-5; without DNA, the TCRdb call of TRBD1 cannot be checked. The sequence was collected from a human donor with ulcerative colitis or Crohn's disease, or a healthy co-twin of an affected twin (not recorded which). The material sequenced was blood. CDR3 protein: CASRGTGFSQPQHF. Together with reference TRBV19 and TRBJ1-5, the CDR3 gives the full variable domain: DGGITQSPKYLFRKEGQNVTLSCEQNLNHDAMYWYRQDPGQGLRLIYYSQIVNDFQKGDIAEGYSVSREKKESFPLTVTSAQKNPTAFYLCASRGTGFSQPQHFGDGTRLSIL.